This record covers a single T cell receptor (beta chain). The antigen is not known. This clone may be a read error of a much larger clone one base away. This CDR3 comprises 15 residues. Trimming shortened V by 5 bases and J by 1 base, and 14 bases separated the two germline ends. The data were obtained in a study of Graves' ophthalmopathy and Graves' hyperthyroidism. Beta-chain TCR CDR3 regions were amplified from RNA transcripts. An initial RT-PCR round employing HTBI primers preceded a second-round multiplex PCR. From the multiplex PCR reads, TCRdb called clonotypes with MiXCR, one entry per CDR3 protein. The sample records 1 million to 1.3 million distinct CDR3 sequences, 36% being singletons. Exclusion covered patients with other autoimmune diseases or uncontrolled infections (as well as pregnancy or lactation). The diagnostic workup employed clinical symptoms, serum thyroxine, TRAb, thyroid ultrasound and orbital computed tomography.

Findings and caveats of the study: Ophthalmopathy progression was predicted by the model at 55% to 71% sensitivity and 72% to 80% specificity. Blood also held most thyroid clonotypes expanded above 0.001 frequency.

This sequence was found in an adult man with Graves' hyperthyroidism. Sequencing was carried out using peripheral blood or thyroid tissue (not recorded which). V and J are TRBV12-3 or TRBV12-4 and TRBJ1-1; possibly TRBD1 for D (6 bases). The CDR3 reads CASSPPGTPNTEAFF. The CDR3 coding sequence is TGTGCCAGCAGTCCGCCCGGGACACCGAACACTGAAGCTTTCTTT.